This T cell receptor beta chain was captured by sequencing in a study of PD-1 blockade in classical Hodgkin lymphoma. About the research overall: Patients in the cohort were put on intravenous nivolumab, 3 mg/kg every 2 weeks.

Overall study results and limits: When set against healthy donors, newly diagnosed patients were reported to show lower baseline TCR diversity.

Per the germline V gene, CDR1 is MNHEY and CDR2 is SMNVEV (reference sequence). The CDR3 totals 15 residues. V shed 2 bases and J shed 5 bases, with 16 bases lying between them. Of note for this clone: Its antigen remains unknown.

Indicated time point: cycle 4 day 1 (C4D1), after 5 to 7 weeks of nivolumab. Brentuximab vedotin exposure varied, and every patient relapsed after autologous stem cell transplantation. Patients reached a best response of complete response, partial response or progressive disease. Generated by immunoSEQ multiplex PCR, the TCRdb table keeps only in-frame clones and is missing some. The data show about 7,600 clones, roughly 74% seen once. The sequencing used peripheral blood mononuclear cells (PBMCs), collected before the fourth cycle of nivolumab. The chain employs TRBV27 and TRBJ2-7, with D maybe TRBD1 (6 bases). This clonotype was obtained from a human donor with classical Hodgkin lymphoma. The CDR3 DNA reads as TGTGCCAGCAGTTTAATGGGACACCGGACAGACGAGCAGTACTTC. It translates to CASSLMGHRTDEQYF.